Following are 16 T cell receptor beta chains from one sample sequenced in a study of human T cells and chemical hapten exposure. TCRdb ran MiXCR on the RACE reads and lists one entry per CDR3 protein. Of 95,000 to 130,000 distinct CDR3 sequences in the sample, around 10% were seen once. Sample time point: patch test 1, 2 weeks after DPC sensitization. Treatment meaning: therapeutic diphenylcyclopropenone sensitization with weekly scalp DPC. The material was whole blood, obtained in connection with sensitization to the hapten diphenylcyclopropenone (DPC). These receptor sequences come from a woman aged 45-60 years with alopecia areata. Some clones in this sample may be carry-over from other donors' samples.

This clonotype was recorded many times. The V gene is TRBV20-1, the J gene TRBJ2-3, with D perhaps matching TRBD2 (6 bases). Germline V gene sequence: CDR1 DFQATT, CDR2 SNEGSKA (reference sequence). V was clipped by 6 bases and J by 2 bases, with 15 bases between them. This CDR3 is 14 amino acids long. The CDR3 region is CSAGGRVPTDTQYF. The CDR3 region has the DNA TGCAGTGCCGGGGGTCGGGTTCCCACAGATACGCAGTATTTT.

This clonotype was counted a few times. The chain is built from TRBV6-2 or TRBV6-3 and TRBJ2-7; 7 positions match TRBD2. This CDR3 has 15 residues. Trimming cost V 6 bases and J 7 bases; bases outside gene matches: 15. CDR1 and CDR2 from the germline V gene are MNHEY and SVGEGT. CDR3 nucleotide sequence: TGTGCCAGCAGCCTATCCGGGACTACCCTTCGTGAGCAGTACTTC. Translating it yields CASSLSGTTLREQYF.

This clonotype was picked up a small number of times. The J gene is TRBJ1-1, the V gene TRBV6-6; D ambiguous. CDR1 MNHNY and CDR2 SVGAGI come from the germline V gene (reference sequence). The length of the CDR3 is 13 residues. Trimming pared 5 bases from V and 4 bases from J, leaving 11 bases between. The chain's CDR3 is CASSNQRGTEAFF. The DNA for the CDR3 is TGTGCCAGCAGTAACCAAAGAGGCACTGAAGCTTTCTTT.

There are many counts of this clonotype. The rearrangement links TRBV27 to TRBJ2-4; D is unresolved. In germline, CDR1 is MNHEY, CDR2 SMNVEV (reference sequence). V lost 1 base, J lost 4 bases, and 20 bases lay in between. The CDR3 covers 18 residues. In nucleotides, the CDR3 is TGTGCCAGCAGTTTATTTCCCCCAATACGAACAGCGAAAAACATTCAGTACTTC. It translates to CASSLFPPIRTAKNIQYF.

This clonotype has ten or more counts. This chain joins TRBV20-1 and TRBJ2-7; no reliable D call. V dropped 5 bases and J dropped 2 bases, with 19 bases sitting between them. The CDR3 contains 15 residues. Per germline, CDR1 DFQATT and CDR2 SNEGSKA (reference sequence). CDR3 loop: CSALEPTVPTYEQYF. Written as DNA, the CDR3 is TGCAGTGCTCTTGAACCCACCGTTCCCACCTACGAGCAGTACTTC.

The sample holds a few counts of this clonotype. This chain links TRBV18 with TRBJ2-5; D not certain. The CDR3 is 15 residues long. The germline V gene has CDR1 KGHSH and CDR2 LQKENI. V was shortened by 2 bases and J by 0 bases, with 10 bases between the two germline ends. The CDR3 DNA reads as TGTGCCAGCTCACCAGAGACGGCATACCAAGAGACCCAGTACTTC. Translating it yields CASSPETAYQETQYF.

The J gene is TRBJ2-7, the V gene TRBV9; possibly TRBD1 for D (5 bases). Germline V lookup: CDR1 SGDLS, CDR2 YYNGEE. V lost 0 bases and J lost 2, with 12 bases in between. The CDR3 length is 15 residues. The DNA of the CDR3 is TGTGCCAGCAGCGTAGAGGCAGGGATTCCCTACGAGCAGTACTTC. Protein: CASSVEAGIPYEQYF.

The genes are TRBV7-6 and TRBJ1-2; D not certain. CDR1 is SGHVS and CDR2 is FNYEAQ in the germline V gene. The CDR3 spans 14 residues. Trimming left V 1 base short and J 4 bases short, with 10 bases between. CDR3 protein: CASSLVAGSYGYTF. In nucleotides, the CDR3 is TGTGCCAGCAGCTTAGTCGCGGGCAGCTATGGCTACACCTTC.

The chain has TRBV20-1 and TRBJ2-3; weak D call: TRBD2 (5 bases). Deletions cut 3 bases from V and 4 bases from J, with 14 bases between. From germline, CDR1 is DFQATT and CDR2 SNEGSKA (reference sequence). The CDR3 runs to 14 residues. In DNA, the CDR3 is TGCAGTGCTAGCGGGGAGAGACCCCCAGATACGCAGTATTTT. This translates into CSASGERPPDTQYF.

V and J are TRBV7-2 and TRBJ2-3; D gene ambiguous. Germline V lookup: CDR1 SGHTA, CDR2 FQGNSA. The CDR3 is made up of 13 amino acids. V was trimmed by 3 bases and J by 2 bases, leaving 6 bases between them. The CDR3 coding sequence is TGTGCCAGCAGCTTCGACTCCACAGATACGCAGTATTTT. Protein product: CASSFDSTDTQYF.

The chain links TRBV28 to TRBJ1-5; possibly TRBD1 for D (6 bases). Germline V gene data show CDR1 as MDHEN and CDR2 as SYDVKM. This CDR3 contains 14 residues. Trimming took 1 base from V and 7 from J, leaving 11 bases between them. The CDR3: CASSLSGRGQPQHF. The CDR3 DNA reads TGTGCCAGCAGTTTATCAGGCAGGGGACAGCCCCAGCATTTT.

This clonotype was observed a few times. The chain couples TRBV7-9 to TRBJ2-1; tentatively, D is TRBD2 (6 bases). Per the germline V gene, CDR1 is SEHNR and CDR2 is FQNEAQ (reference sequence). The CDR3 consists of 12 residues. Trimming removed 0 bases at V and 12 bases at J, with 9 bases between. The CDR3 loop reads CASSLAGGGQFF. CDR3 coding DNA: TGTGCCAGCAGCTTAGCGGGAGGCGGGCAGTTCTTC.

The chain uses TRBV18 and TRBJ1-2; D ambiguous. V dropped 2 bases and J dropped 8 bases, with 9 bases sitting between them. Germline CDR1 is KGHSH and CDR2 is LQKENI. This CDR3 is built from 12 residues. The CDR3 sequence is CASSPNENGYTF. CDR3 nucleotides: TGTGCCAGCTCACCAAATGAGAACGGCTACACCTTC. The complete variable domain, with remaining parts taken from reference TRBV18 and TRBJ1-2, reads NAGVMQNPRHLVRRRGQEARLRCSPMKGHSHVYWYRQLPEEGLKFMVYLQKENIIDESGMPKERFSAEFPKEGPSILRIQQVVRGDSAAYFCASSPNENGYTFGSGTRLTVV.

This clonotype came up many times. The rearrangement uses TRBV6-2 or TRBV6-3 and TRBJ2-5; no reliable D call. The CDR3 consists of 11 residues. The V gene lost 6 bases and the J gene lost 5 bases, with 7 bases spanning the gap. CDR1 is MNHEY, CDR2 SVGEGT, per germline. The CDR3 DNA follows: TGTGCCAGCAGCCGGAGCGAGACCCAGTACTTC. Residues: CASSRSETQYF.

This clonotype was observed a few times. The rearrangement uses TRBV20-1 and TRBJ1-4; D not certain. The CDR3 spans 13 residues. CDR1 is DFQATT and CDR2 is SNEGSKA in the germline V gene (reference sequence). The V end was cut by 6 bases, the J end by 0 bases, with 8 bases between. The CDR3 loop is CSARRSTNEKLFF. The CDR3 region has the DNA TGCAGTGCCCGCCGTTCAACTAATGAAAAACTGTTTTTT.

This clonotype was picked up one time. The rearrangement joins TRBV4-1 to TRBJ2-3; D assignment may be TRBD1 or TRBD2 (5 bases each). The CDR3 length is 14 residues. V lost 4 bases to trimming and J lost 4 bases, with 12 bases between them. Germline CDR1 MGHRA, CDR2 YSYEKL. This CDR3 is CASSRPRGPDTQYF. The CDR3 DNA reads TGCGCCAGCAGCCGGCCACGGGGCCCAGATACGCAGTATTTT.